This T cell receptor beta chain was documented in a study of blood T cell repertoires in COVID-19. On the study more broadly: Nucleic acid was either cDNA or gDNA, and it came from T cells, B-cell-depleted T cells, or PBMCs.

In the original workflow: Amplification of reference gene primers was used by the study to estimate nucleated cell counts. The data were produced by immunoSEQ multiplex PCR, yet TCRdb's version contains in-frame clones alone and is incomplete. V, J and clone size are taken as reported in that table, and D and trimming were inferred from the DNA itself. The table has tens of thousands of clones, approximately 88% seen once; the top ten hold approximately 10%. This clone was counted a single time. The TCR was taken from a woman in her 70s with acute or convalescent COVID-19. The specimen sequenced was peripheral blood.

The CDR3 sequence is CASSEVASGTSTDTQYF. In DNA form, the CDR3 reads TGTGCCAGCAGTGAAGTGGCTAGCGGGACTAGCACAGATACGCAGTATTTT. J is TRBJ2-3 and V is TRBV6-1, with 9 bases aligning to TRBD2. With V trimmed by 1 base and J by 0 bases, 5 bases remained unmatched. Germline V gives CDR1 MNHNS, CDR2 SASEGT. This CDR3 has 17 amino acids.